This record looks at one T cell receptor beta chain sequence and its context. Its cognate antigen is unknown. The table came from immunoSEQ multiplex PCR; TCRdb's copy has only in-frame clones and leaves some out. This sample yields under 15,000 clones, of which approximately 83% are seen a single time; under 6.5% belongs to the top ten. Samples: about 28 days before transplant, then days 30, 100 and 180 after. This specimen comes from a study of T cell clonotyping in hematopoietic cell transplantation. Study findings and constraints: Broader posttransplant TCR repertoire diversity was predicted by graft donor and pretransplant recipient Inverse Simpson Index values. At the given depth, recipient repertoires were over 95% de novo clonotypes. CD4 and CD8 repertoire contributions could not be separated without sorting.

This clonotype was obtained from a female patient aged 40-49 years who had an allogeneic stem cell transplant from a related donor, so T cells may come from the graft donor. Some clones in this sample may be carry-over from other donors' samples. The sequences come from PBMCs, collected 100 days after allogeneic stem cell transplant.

CDR3 in DNA: TGCAGCGGGGGAAGGGGCCCGGGGTACACAGATACGCAGTATTTT. Amino acid sequence: CSGGRGPGYTDTQYF. This chain links TRBV29-1 with TRBJ2-3; D may correspond to TRBD1 or TRBD2 (5 bases each). The length of the CDR3 is 15 residues. Deletions cut 7 bases from V and 2 bases from J, with 19 bases between. CDR1 is SQVTM, CDR2 ANQGSEA, per germline.